This entry features one TCR beta chain sequence. Antigen: not known. The data belong to a study of cytomegalovirus exposure and HLA in healthy donors. Study-level background: Within the Caucasian-associated ancestry cluster were about 81% of the approximately 370 genotyped donors. Findings of the study overall: An analysis that was carried out later associated some 17,000 TCR beta sequences with HLA alleles at 0.05 false discovery rate. A missense variant in DCLRE1C was later tied to TCR beta V- and J-gene trimming. Researchers had no immune exposure information except CMV serostatus available.

CDR1 is WSHSY, CDR2 SAAADI, per germline. Trimming at V came to 4 bases and at J to 2 bases, leaving 12 bases not matched to a gene. The CDR3 spans 18 residues. With 60 Vbeta and 13 Jbeta primers, the PCR was carried out. Using immunoSEQ multiplex PCR, the repertoire was profiled, and TCRdb retains in-frame clones only, with some absent. The sample holds 90,000 to 110,000 clones; 83% are singletons and the top ten take 6.1%. This chain connects TRBV10-2 to TRBJ2-7, with 12 bases identical to TRBD2. The source of this sequence is a man younger than 30 in good health and CMV-seronegative. Sample: PBMCs. The CDR3 DNA follows: TGCGCCAGCAGTGGTGGGACTAGCGGGCCTCTCCCGCCCTACGAGCAGTACTTC. Its protein product is CASSGGTSGPLPPYEQYF.